One sample yielded the 20 T cell receptor beta chains listed below, sequenced in a study of cytomegalovirus exposure and HLA in healthy donors. PCR involved 60 Vbeta and 13 Jbeta primers. Some clones are missing from TCRdb's copy, which holds only in-frame ones; the method was immunoSEQ multiplex PCR. The sample has roughly 140,000 clones, around 82% seen once. The specimen was PBMCs. These receptors were obtained from a female donor in good health and CMV-seronegative.

The sample holds a few counts of this clone. This rearrangement joins TRBV5-4 to TRBJ1-1; maybe TRBD1 (5 bases). Germline V gene sequence: CDR1 SGHNT, CDR2 YYREEE (reference sequence). The CDR3 consists of 11 residues. Deletions cut 4 bases from V and 5 bases from J, with 6 bases between. The CDR3 region is CASSQGTEAFF. CDR3 coding DNA: TGTGCCAGCAGCCAGGGTACTGAAGCTTTCTTT.

The V call is TRBV28, the J call TRBJ2-3; 7 bases align to TRBD2. The germline gives CDR1 MDHEN, CDR2 SYDVKM. The CDR3 length is 18 residues. Trimming removed 3 bases from V and 3 bases from J; junction bases left unmatched: 15. CDR3 amino acids: CASSFGGRVGFLTDTQYF. The CDR3, as DNA: TGTGCCAGCAGTTTTGGGGGGAGGGTCGGTTTCTTGACAGATACGCAGTATTTT.

The V and J genes are TRBV11-3 and TRBJ1-1; 7 bases line up with TRBD1. Germline V lookup: CDR1 SGHNT, CDR2 YENEEA. V shed 8 bases and J 7 bases; nucleotides not matched to a gene: 7. The length of the CDR3 is 12 residues. CDR3 in amino acids: CASSGQGGEAFF. CDR3 coding DNA: TGTGCCAGCTCGGGCCAGGGGGGTGAAGCTTTCTTT.

V gene TRBV5-1 combines with J gene TRBJ1-6; a weak D match, TRBD1 (6 bases). Trimming left V 1 base short and J 10 bases short, with 15 bases between. This CDR3 has 15 residues. Per the germline V gene, CDR1 is SGHRS and CDR2 is YFSETQ. The CDR3 spells CASSLRQGKESPLHF. The DNA of the CDR3 is TGCGCCAGCAGCTTGCGGCAGGGGAAGGAGTCACCCCTCCACTTT.

This clone was seen a few times. CDR3 coding DNA: TGCGCCAGCAGCTTGGTACAGGGGAACACTGAAGCTTTCTTT. This codes for CASSLVQGNTEAFF. The rearrangement joins TRBV5-1 to TRBJ1-1, with D possibly matching TRBD1 (6 bases). Trimming pared 0 bases from V and 1 base from J, leaving 7 bases between. The CDR3 spans 14 residues. Per germline, CDR1 SGHRS and CDR2 YFSETQ.

The V gene is TRBV28, the J gene TRBJ1-5, with TRBD1 matching over 7 bases. The CDR3 length is 16 residues. CDR1 and CDR2 from the germline V gene are MDHEN and SYDVKM. Losses at the gene ends were 6 bases for V and 6 bases for J; bases not matched to a gene: 14. For the CDR3, the DNA is TGTGCCAGCAGCCCTAACACAGGGGCCCATGGTCAGCCCCAGCATTTT. The encoded protein is CASSPNTGAHGQPQHF. Together with reference TRBV28 and TRBJ1-5, the CDR3 gives the full variable domain: DVKVTQSSRYLVKRTGEKVFLECVQDMDHENMFWYRQDPGLGLRLIYFSYDVKMKEKGDIPEGYSVSREKKERFSLILESASTNQTSMYLCASSPNTGAHGQPQHFGDGTRLSIL.

This sequence joins TRBV28 and TRBJ2-3; 11 nucleotides agree with TRBD2. Germline-derived CDR1 and CDR2 are MDHEN and SYDVKM. J lost 2 bases, V lost 4 bases, and 14 bases had no gene match. The CDR3 sequence is 19 residues long. CDR3 in DNA: TGTGCCAGCAGTTCACGACCCCGGACTAGCGGGCGTAACACAGATACGCAGTATTTT. Protein product: CASSSRPRTSGRNTDTQYF.

J is TRBJ1-6 and V is TRBV18; TRBD1 agrees at 7 bases. The J segment lost 6 bases and the V segment lost 3 bases, leaving 5 bases of the junction unmatched. CDR3 length equals 15 residues. Looked up from germline, CDR1 is KGHSH and CDR2 is LQKENI. In nucleotides, the CDR3 is TGTGCCAGCTCACCGTGGGACAGCCCTAATTCACCCCTCCACTTT. Its protein is CASSPWDSPNSPLHF.

This chain connects TRBV4-3 to TRBJ1-1; TRBD1 is a possible D gene (6 bases). Trimming removed 0 bases from V and 5 bases from J, with 7 bases in between. From germline, CDR1 is LGHNA and CDR2 YSLEER. The CDR3 is 13 amino acids. The CDR3 DNA sequence: TGCGCCAGCAGCCAAGACAGGGGTACTGAAGCTTTCTTT. Protein: CASSQDRGTEAFF.

On this clone itself: The germline gene is not matched at one end of the junction; a read error may be the cause. V gene TRBV30 combines with J gene TRBJ1-2; 7 bases line up with TRBD1. The CDR3 is made up of 12 amino acids. The germline CDR1 and CDR2 sequences are GTSNPN and SVGIG (reference sequence). The CDR3 nucleotides are TGTGCCTTTCTTACAGGGGTGGTTGGCTACCCCTTC. Its protein is CAFLTGVVGYPF.

The genes are TRBV9 and TRBJ2-1; TRBD2 might be the D (6 bases). CDR3 size: 14 residues. CDR1 and CDR2 (germline): SGDLS, YYNGEE. The germline V and J ends were trimmed by 0 bases and 8 bases, with 12 bases remaining between them. The CDR3 reads CASSVGGRTDEQFF. The CDR3 DNA sequence: TGTGCCAGCAGCGTAGGAGGGAGGACCGATGAGCAGTTCTTC.

This rearrangement joins TRBV9 to TRBJ2-7, with D perhaps TRBD2 (6 bases). CDR1 and CDR2 (germline): SGDLS, YYNGEE. Trimming cost V 7 bases and J 6 bases, with 17 bases left between them. The CDR3 length is 13 residues. CDR3: CASARSPGGEQYF. DNA for the CDR3: TGTGCCAGCGCGCGAAGCCCCGGGGGCGAGCAGTACTTC.

V and J are TRBV5-6 and TRBJ2-5; 7 nucleotides match TRBD1. This CDR3 region has 17 residues. V lost 3 bases and J lost 2; bases outside the gene matches: 13. Germline V CDR1 and CDR2: SGHDT, YYEEEE. CDR3 bases: TGTGCCAGCAGCTCGATCCGGACAGGAGGATTTCAAGAGACCCAGTACTTC. Its translation: CASSSIRTGGFQETQYF. The full variable domain, rest sourced from reference TRBV5-6 and TRBJ2-5, is DAGVTQSPTHLIKTRGQQVTLRCSPKSGHDTVSWYQQALGQGPQFIFQYYEEEERQRGNFPDRFSGHQFPNYSSELNVNALLLGDSALYLCASSSIRTGGFQETQYFGPGTRLLVL.

The chain combines TRBV20-1 with TRBJ2-7; D call uncertain. The germline V gene encodes CDR1 DFQATT and CDR2 SNEGSKA (reference sequence). Trimming stripped 5 bases from V and 4 bases from J, with 9 bases between. The CDR3 is 11 residues long. The CDR3 bases are TGCAGTGCTGAGATCGTTTACGAGCAGTACTTC. This translates into CSAEIVYEQYF.

V is TRBV7-6 and J is TRBJ2-1; D perhaps matches TRBD1 (5 bases). This CDR3 region has 12 residues. Trimming cost V 6 bases and J 10 bases, with 13 bases left between them. Germline values: CDR1 SGHVS, CDR2 FNYEAQ. The DNA of the CDR3 is TGTGCCAGCAGTTTCAGGGATAAAGAGCAGTTCTTC. This sequence encodes CASSFRDKEQFF.

The chain carries TRBV5-4 and TRBJ2-7; 10 nucleotides line up with TRBD2. CDR3 length equals 15 residues. The trim removed 4 bases at V and 4 bases at J, leaving 8 bases unmatched. The V gene's germline CDR1 is SGHNT and CDR2 YYREEE (reference sequence). CDR3 DNA: TGTGCCAGCAGCCCGGCGAGCGGGAGGGCGTACGAGCAGTACTTC. Translating gives CASSPASGRAYEQYF.

The chain carries TRBV9 and TRBJ2-7; D possibly corresponds to TRBD1 (6 bases). The V end was cut by 0 bases, the J end by 0 bases, with 10 bases between. This CDR3 is built from 15 residues. Germline loops: CDR1 SGDLS, CDR2 YYNGEE. The CDR3 loop reads CASSVGTGRSYEQYF. The DNA of the CDR3 is TGTGCCAGCAGCGTAGGAACAGGGCGCTCCTACGAGCAGTACTTC.

Concerning this clone itself: One junction end does not reproduce the germline sequence, and a read error may be involved. The sample contains more than one DNA sequence encoding this CDR3. The genes are TRBV7-2 and TRBJ2-5, with 7 bases lining up with TRBD1. CDR1 and CDR2 from the germline V gene are SGHTA and FQGNSA. The CDR3 loop spans 15 amino acids. CDR3: CASSYIPGQQETQYF. As DNA, the CDR3 is TGTGCTAGCAGCTATATTCCGGGACAGCAAGAGACCCAGTACTTC. Complete variable domain (other parts from reference TRBV7-2 and TRBJ2-5): GAGVSQSPSNKVTEKGKDVELRCDPISGHTALYWYRQSLGQGLEFLIYFQGNSAPDKSGLPSDRFSAERTGGSVSTLTIQRTQQEDSAVYLCASSYIPGQQETQYFGPGTRLLVL.

This chain joins TRBV28 and TRBJ2-1, with TRBD2 matching over 8 bases. Germline CDR1 and CDR2: MDHEN and SYDVKM. The J segment lost 5 bases and the V segment lost 7 bases, leaving 13 bases of the junction unmatched. The CDR3 is 16 amino acids. This chain's CDR3 is CASTPSGSLTNNEQFF. CDR3 coding DNA: TGTGCCAGCACCCCTAGCGGGTCCCTTACTAACAATGAGCAGTTCTTC.

V usage is TRBV6-1 and J usage is TRBJ1-3; D unclear. Trimming removed 6 bases from V and 7 bases from J, with 4 bases in between. Germline assignment: CDR1 MNHNS and CDR2 SASEGT. CDR3 size: 10 residues. CDR3 DNA: TGTGCCAGCAGCTTCAACACCATATATTTT. This encodes CASSFNTIYF.